These T cell receptor beta chains were read from a single sample in a study of blood T cell repertoires in COVID-19. Only in-frame clones appear in the TCRdb table, and some are missing; sequencing was by immunoSEQ multiplex PCR. The profile shows some 75,000 clones, 88% of them singletons. The sample was peripheral blood. The source of these receptors is a man in his 70s with active or convalescent COVID-19. The CDR3 runs from the conserved cysteine through the conserved F or W. The order of the fields is V gene, D gene, J gene, CDR3 protein, CDR3 DNA. The D gene is left open where the match is weak.

V: TRBV6-6; D: TRBD1; J: TRBJ1-5; CDR3: CASSRGTGAWGDQPQHF; DNA: TGTGCCAGCAGTCGTGGGACAGGGGCTTGGGGGGATCAGCCCCAGCATTTT
V: TRBV6-2/TRBV6-3; D: .; J: TRBJ1-5; CDR3: CASSPYSNQPQHF; DNA: TGTGCCAGCAGTCCCTATAGCAATCAGCCCCAGCATTTT
V: TRBV12-3/TRBV12-4; D: .; J: TRBJ1-1; CDR3: CASSFGQNRMAFF; DNA: TGTGCCAGCAGTTTTGGGCAGAACAGAATGGCTTTCTTT
V: TRBV6-5; D: TRBD1; J: TRBJ1-2; CDR3: CASIRQGSGYTF; DNA: TGTGCCAGCATACGACAGGGCAGTGGCTACACCTTC
V: TRBV11-2; D: TRBD2; J: TRBJ2-7; CDR3: CASSLVGTSGGAGQYF; DNA: TGTGCCAGCAGCTTAGTTGGGACTAGCGGGGGGGCCGGGCAGTACTTC
V: TRBV4-1; D: .; J: TRBJ1-4; CDR3: CASSHLRDPSEKLFF; DNA: TGCGCCAGCAGCCACCTCAGGGATCCAAGTGAAAAACTGTTTTTT
V: TRBV30; D: .; J: TRBJ2-7; CDR3: CAWSVQGGEQYF; DNA: TGTGCCTGGAGTGTGCAAGGGGGCGAGCAGTACTTC
V: TRBV5-1; D: TRBD2; J: TRBJ2-5; CDR3: CASSRGLAGGPEETQYF; DNA: TGCGCCAGCAGCCGTGGACTAGCGGGAGGGCCTGAAGAGACCCAGTACTTC
V: TRBV5-4; D: .; J: TRBJ1-4; CDR3: CASSAGPALNEKLFF; DNA: TGTGCCAGCAGCGCGGGCCCGGCACTTAATGAAAAACTGTTTTTT
V: TRBV4-1; D: TRBD2; J: TRBJ2-1; CDR3: CASSQEWLAGGNEQFF; DNA: TGCGCCAGCAGCCAAGAATGGTTAGCGGGAGGGAATGAGCAGTTCTTC
V: TRBV5-1; D: TRBD1; J: TRBJ1-5; CDR3: CASSSGTGGNQPQHF; DNA: TGCGCCAGCAGCTCCGGGACAGGGGGAAATCAGCCCCAGCATTTT
V: TRBV18; D: .; J: TRBJ2-7; CDR3: CASSPPGYEQYF; DNA: TGTGCCAGCTCACCTCCAGGCTACGAGCAGTACTTC
V: TRBV11-2; D: .; J: TRBJ1-4; CDR3: CASSPFGGREKLFF; DNA: TGTGCCAGCAGCCCGTTTGGAGGTCGAGAAAAACTGTTTTTT
V: TRBV10-2; D: .; J: TRBJ2-1; CDR3: CASSEGGGHNEQFF; DNA: TGCGCCAGCAGTGAGGGGGGGGGCCACAATGAGCAGTTCTTC
V: TRBV2; D: .; J: TRBJ1-6; CDR3: CASSAINNSPLHF; DNA: TGTGCCAGCAGTGCTATAAATAATTCACCCCTCCACTTT
V: TRBV10-2; D: .; J: TRBJ2-5; CDR3: CASRRQGGQETQYF; DNA: TGCGCCAGCAGGCGGCAGGGAGGCCAAGAGACCCAGTACTTC
V: TRBV7-2; D: TRBD1; J: TRBJ1-2; CDR3: CASSLFGTGTYGYTF; DNA: TGTGCCAGCAGCTTATTTGGGACAGGGACGTATGGCTACACCTTC